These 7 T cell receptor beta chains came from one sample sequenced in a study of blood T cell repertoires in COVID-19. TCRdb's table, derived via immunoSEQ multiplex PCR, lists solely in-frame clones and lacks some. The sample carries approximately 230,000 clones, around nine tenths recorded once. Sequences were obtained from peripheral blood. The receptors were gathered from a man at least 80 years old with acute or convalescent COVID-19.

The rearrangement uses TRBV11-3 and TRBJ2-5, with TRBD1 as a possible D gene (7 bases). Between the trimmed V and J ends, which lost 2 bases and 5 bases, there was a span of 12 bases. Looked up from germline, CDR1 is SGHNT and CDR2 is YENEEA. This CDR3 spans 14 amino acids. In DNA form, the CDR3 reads TGTGCCAGCAGCTTAACAGGGGCGGGGGAGACCCAGTACTTC. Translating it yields CASSLTGAGETQYF. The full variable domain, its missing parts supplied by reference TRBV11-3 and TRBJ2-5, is EAGVVQSPRYKIIEKKQPVAFWCNPISGHNTLYWYLQNLGQGPELLIRYENEEAVDDSQLPKDRFSAERLKGVDSTLKIQPAELGDSAVYLCASSLTGAGETQYFGPGTRLLVL.

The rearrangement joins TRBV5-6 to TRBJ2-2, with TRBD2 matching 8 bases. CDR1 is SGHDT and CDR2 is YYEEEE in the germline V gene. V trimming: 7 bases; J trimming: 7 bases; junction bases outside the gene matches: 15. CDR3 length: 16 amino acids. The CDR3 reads CASLTYRAGGVGELFF. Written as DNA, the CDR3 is TGTGCCAGCCTCACGTATAGGGCGGGGGGCGTCGGGGAGCTGTTTTTT.

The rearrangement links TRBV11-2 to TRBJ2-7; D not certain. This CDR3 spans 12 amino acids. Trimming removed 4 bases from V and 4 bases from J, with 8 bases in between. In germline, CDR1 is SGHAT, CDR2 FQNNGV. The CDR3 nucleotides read TGTGCCAGCAGCTCGCAGATTTACGAGCAGTACTTC. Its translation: CASSSQIYEQYF.

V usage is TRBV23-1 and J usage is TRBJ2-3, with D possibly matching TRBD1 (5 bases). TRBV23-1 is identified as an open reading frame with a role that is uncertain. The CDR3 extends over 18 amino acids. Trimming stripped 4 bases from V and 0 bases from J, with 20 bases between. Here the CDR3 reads CASSRRITNRWSTDTQYF. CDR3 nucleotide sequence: TGCGCCAGCAGTCGGAGAATTACGAACAGGTGGAGCACAGATACGCAGTATTTT.

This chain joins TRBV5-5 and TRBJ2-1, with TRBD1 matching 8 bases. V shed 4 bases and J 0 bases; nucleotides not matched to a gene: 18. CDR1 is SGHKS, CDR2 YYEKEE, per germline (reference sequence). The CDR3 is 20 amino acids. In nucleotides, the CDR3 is TGTGCCAGCAGCGGACCCGGGGACAGGTTATCCTTGGGCTCCTACAATGAGCAGTTCTTC. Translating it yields CASSGPGDRLSLGSYNEQFF.

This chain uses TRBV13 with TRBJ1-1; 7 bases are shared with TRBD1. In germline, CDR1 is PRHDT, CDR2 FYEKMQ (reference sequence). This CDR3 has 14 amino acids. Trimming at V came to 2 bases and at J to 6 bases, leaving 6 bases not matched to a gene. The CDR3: CASSLKGTAAEAFF. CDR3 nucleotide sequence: TGTGCCAGCAGCTTAAAGGGGACAGCGGCTGAAGCTTTCTTT. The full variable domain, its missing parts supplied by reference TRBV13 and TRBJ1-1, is AAGVIQSPRHLIKEKRETATLKCYPIPRHDTVYWYQQGPGQDPQFLISFYEKMQSDKGSIPDRFSAQQFSDYHSELNMSSLELGDSALYFCASSLKGTAAEAFFGQGTRLTVV.

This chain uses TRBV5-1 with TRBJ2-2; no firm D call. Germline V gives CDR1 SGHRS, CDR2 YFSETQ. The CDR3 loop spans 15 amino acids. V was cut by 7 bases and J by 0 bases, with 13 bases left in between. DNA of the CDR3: TGCGCCAGCCGACAACGGCAGGCGAACACCGGGGAGCTGTTTTTT. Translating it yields CASRQRQANTGELFF.